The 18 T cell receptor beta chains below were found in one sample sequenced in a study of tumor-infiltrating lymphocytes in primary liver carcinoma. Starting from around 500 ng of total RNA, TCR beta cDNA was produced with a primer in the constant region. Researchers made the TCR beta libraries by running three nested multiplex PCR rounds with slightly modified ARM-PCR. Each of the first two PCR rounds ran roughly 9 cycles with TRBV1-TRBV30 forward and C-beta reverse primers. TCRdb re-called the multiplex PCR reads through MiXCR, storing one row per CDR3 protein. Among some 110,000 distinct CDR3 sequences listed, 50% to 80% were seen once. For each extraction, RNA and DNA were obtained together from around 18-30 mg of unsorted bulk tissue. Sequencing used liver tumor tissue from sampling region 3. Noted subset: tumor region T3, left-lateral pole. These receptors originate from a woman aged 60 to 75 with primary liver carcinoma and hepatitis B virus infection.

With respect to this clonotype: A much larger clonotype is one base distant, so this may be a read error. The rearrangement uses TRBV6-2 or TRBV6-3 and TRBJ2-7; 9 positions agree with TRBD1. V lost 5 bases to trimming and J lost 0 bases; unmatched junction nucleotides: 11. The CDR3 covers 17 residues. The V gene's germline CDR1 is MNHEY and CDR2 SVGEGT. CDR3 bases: TGTGCCAGCAGTACCCCCTCCGGACAGGGGAGCTCCTACGAGCAGTACTTC. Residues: CASSTPSGQGSSYEQYF.

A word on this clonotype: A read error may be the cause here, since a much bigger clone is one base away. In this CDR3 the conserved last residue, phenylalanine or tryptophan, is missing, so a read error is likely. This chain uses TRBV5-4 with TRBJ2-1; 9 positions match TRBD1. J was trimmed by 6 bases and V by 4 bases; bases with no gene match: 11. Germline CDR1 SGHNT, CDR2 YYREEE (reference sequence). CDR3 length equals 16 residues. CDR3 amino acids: CASSPPRTGVGNEQFS. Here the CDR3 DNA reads TGTGCCAGCAGCCCACCCAGGACAGGGGTCGGCAATGAGCAGTTCTCC.

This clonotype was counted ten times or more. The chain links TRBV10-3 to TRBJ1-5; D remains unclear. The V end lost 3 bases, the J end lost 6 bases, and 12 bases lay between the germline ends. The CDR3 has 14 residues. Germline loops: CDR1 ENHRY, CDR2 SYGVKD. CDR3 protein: CAISDLGRGQPQHF. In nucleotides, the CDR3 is TGTGCCATCAGTGACTTAGGGCGCGGTCAGCCCCAGCATTTT.

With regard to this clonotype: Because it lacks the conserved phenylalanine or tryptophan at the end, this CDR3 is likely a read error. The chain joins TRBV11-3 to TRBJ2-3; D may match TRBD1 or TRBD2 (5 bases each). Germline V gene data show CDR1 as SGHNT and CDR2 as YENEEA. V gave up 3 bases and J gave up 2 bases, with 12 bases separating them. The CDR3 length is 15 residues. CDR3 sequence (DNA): TGTGCCAGCAGCTTCGGGACGGGGTTCACAGATACGCAGTATCTT. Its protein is CASSFGTGFTDTQYL.

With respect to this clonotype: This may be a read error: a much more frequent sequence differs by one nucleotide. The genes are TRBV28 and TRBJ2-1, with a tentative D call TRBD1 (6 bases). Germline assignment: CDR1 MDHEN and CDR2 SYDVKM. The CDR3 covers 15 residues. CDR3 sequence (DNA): TGTGCCAGCAGCCCTAGGGACATCTCCTACTATGAGCAGTTCTTC. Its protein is CASSPRDISYYEQFF.

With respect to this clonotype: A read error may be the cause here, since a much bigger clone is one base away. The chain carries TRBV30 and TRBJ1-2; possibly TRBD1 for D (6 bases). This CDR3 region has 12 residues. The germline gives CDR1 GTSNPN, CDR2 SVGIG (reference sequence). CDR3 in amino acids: CTWSQGNYGYTF. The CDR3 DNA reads TGTACCTGGAGTCAGGGGAACTATGGCTACACCTTC.

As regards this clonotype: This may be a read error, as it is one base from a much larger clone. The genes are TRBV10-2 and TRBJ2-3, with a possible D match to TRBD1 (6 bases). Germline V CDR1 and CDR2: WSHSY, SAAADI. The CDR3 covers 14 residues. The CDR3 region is CANSEGVAADTQYF. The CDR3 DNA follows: TGCGCCAACAGTGAGGGGGTAGCCGCAGATACGCAGTATTTT.

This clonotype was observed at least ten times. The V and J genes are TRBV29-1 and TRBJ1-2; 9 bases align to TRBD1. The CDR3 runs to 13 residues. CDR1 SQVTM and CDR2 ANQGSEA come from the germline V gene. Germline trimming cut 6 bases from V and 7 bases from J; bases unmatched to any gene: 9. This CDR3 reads CSVDTGGRSGYTF. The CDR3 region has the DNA TGCAGCGTAGATACAGGGGGCAGGAGTGGCTACACCTTC. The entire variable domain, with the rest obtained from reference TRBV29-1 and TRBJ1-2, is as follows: SAVISQKPSRDICQRGTSLTIQCQVDSQVTMMFWYRQQPGQSLTLIATANQGSEATYESGFVIDKFPISRPNLTFSTLTVSNMSPEDSSIYLCSVDTGGRSGYTFGSGTRLTVV.

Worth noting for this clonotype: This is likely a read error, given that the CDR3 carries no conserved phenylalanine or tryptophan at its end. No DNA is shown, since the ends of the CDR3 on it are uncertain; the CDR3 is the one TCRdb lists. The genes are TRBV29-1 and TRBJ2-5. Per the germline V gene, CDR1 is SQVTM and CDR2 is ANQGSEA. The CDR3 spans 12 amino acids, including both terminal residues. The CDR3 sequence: CSVFRDHGTQCL.

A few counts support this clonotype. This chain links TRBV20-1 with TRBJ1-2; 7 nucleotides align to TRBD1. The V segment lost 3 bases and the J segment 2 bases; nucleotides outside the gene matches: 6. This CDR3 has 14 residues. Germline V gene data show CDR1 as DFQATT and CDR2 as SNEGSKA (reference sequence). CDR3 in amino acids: CSASVGQINYGYTF. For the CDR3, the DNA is TGCAGTGCTAGTGTGGGACAGATAAACTATGGCTACACCTTC.

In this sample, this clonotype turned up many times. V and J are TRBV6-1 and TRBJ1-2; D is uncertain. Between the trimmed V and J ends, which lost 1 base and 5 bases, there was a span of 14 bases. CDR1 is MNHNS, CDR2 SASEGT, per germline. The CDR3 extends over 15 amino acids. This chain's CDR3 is CASSEGSWGTYGYTF. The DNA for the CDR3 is TGTGCCAGCAGTGAAGGCTCCTGGGGAACGTATGGCTACACCTTC.

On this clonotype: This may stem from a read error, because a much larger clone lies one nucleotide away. CDR3 amino acids: CATKPGGVTEALF. The CDR3 nucleotides read TGTGCCACCAAGCCGGGGGGGGTCACTGAAGCTCTTTTT. The genes are TRBV10-3 and TRBJ1-1, with D tentatively TRBD1 (5 bases). The germline V gene encodes CDR1 ENHRY and CDR2 SYGVKD. CDR3 length equals 13 residues.

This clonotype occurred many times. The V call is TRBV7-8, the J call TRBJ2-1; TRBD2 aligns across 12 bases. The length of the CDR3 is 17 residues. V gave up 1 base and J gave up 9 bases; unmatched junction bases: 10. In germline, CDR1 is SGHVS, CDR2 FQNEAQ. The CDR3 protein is CASSLGLAGASRFEQFF. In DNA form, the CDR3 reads TGTGCCAGCAGCTTAGGACTAGCGGGAGCTTCCCGGTTTGAGCAGTTCTTC.

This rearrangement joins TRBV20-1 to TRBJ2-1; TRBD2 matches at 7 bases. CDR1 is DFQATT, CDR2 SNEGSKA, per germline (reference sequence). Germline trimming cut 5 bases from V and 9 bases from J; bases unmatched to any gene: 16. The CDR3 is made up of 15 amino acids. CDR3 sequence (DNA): TGCAGTGCTCAGGCCCCCCGTGGGAGGGTGGGTGAGCAGTTCTTC. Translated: CSAQAPRGRVGEQFF.

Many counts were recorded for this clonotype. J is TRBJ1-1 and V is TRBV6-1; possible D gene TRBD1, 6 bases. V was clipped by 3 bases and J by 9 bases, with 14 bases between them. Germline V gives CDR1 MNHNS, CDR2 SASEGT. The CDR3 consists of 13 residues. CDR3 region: CASSDGGLAQAFF. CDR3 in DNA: TGTGCCAGCAGTGATGGGGGGCTCGCCCAAGCTTTCTTT.

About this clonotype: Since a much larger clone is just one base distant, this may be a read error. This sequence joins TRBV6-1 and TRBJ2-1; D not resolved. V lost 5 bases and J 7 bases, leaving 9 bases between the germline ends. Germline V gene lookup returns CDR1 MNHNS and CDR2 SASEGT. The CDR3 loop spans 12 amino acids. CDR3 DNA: TGTGCCAGCAGTTGGGCCAGGAATGAGCAGTTCTTC. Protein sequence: CASSWARNEQFF.

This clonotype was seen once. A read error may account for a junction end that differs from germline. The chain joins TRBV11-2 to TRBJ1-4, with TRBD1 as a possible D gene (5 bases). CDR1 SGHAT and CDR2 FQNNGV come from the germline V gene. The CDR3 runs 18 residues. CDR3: CASSSTETTRAANGKLFF. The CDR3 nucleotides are TGTGCCAGCAGCTCGACAGAGACCACTCGAGCAGCTAATGGAAAACTGTTTTTT.

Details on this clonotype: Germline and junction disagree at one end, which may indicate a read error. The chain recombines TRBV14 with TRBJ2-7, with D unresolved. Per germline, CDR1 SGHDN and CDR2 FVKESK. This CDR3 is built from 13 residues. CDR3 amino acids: CASSQVYLGEQCF. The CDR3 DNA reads TGTGCCAGCAGCCAAGTATATCTAGGCGAGCAGTGCTTC. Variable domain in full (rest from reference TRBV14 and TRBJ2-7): EAGVTQFPSHSVIEKGQTVTLRCDPISGHDNLYWYRRVMGKEIKFLLHFVKESKQDESGMPNNRFLAERTGGTYSTLKVQPAELEDSGVYFCASSQVYLGEQCFGPGTRLTVT.